The T cell receptor beta chain described here comes from a study of T cell repertoires in cytomegalovirus infection. The CDR3 covers 14 residues. In germline, CDR1 is SGHVS, CDR2 FQNEAQ. V lost 0 bases and J lost 8, with 10 bases in between. In this sample, this clonotype turned up many times. Its specificity is unknown. TCRdb analysed the reads with MiXCR anew, one entry per CDR3 protein. The data contain hundreds of thousands of distinct CDR3 sequences, about 39% of them seen just once; the ten biggest clones take up roughly two fifths. The sequences come from cultured PBMCs, collected from culture after CMV antigen stimulation. The rearrangement links TRBV7-8 to TRBJ1-4, with D maybe TRBD1 (6 bases). The receptor's source is a human donor in good health (CMV status not recorded). Some clones in this sample may be carry-over from other donors' samples. CDR3: CASSLARGREKLFF. The CDR3 DNA sequence: TGTGCCAGCAGCTTAGCCAGGGGCAGAGAAAAACTGTTTTTT.